A selection of T cell receptor beta chains follows, all from one sample in a study of blood T cell repertoires in COVID-19. Measured with immunoSEQ multiplex PCR; TCRdb has only the in-frame clones, and not every one. The sample contains 200,000 to 300,000 clones, 86% of which appear only once. Sequencing was carried out using peripheral blood. The receptors originated from a man in his sixties with acute or convalescent COVID-19. Each CDR3 is given with its conserved first and last residue. A D gene is named only where the DNA matches it firmly. For some rows the clone size is stated as once, few or many, or as a class when expanded; others skip it.

clone_size: .
d_call: .
j_call: TRBJ2-7
v_call: TRBV4-3
cdr3_nt: TGCGCCAGCAGCCAGGCCTTCGGGGGAGGCTACGAGCAGTACTTC
cdr3_aa: CASSQAFGGGYEQYF

clone_size: .
d_call: .
j_call: TRBJ2-7
v_call: TRBV30
cdr3_nt: TGTGCCTGGAAACAGGGCGCTGGCGAGCAGTACTTC
cdr3_aa: CAWKQGAGEQYF

clone_size: .
d_call: .
j_call: TRBJ2-7
v_call: TRBV20-1
cdr3_nt: TGCAGTGCTAAAGACTATTACGAGCAGTACTTC
cdr3_aa: CSAKDYYEQYF

clone_size: .
d_call: TRBD2
j_call: TRBJ2-7
v_call: TRBV7-2
cdr3_nt: TGTGCCAGCAGCGGGCAAGCGGGGGCCTACGAGCAGTACTTC
cdr3_aa: CASSGQAGAYEQYF

clone_size: .
d_call: TRBD2
j_call: TRBJ2-3
v_call: TRBV3-1/TRBV3-2
cdr3_nt: TGTGCCAGCAGCCAACCTAGCGGCTCAGATACGCAGTATTTT
cdr3_aa: CASSQPSGSDTQYF

clone_size: .
d_call: TRBD2
j_call: TRBJ2-1
v_call: TRBV28
cdr3_nt: TGTGCCAGCAGTTGGGGCCGGGGGGAACTGTTCTTC
cdr3_aa: CASSWGRGELFF

clone_size: .
d_call: TRBD1
j_call: TRBJ1-2
v_call: TRBV6-5
cdr3_nt: TGTGCCAGCAGACCCAACAGGGGTGGCTACACCTTC
cdr3_aa: CASRPNRGGYTF

clone_size: once
d_call: TRBD1
j_call: TRBJ1-4
v_call: TRBV28
cdr3_nt: TGTGCCAGCAGTTCAGTTGGTCCGACAGGGTTAGCAGAAAAACTGTTTTTT
cdr3_aa: CASSSVGPTGLAEKLFF

clone_size: .
d_call: .
j_call: TRBJ1-5
v_call: TRBV6-5
cdr3_nt: TGTGCCAGCAGCCCGTGGGAGGGGAGCAATCAGCCCCAGCATTTT
cdr3_aa: CASSPWEGSNQPQHF

clone_size: once
d_call: .
j_call: TRBJ2-3
v_call: TRBV20-1
cdr3_nt: TGCAGTGCCAGTCGTACGGGGACAGATACGCAGTATTTT
cdr3_aa: CSASRTGTDTQYF

clone_size: .
d_call: TRBD1
j_call: TRBJ2-2
v_call: TRBV2
cdr3_nt: TGTGCCAGCGGTCCATATCCCGGGACAGGGATCACCGGGGAGCTGTTTTTT
cdr3_aa: CASGPYPGTGITGELFF